What follows are 21 T cell receptor beta chains derived from one specimen sequenced in a study of T cells in Graves' hyperthyroidism and ophthalmopathy. There were TCR beta CDR3 regions amplified from RNA transcripts. The primer set for the first-round RT-PCR of the TCR CDR3 was HTBI. Via MiXCR, TCRdb re-called the multiplex PCR reads, giving one row per CDR3 protein. The sample holds 300,000 to 450,000 distinct CDR3 sequences, around 25% seen once. Input material: blood. These TCRs come from a man in his fifties or sixties with Graves' hyperthyroidism.

V gene TRBV12-3 or TRBV12-4 combines with J gene TRBJ1-2, with no clear D. The V gene lost 8 bases and the J gene lost 7 bases, with 11 bases spanning the gap. This CDR3 spans 11 amino acids. The chain's CDR3 is CASGVFLGYTF. CDR3 coding DNA: TGTGCCAGCGGGGTTTTTCTTGGCTACACCTTC.

As concerns this clonotype: This clone may be a read error of a much larger clone one base away. The chain has TRBV6-2 or TRBV6-3 and TRBJ2-6, with D unclear. The germline V gene encodes CDR1 MNHEY and CDR2 SVGEGT. V dropped 2 bases and J dropped 0 bases, with 2 bases sitting between them. The CDR3 has 14 amino acids. The DNA for the CDR3 is TGTGCCAGCAGTTACATCTCTGGGGCCAACGTCCTGACTTTC. This encodes CASSYISGANVLTF.

J is TRBJ2-1 and V is TRBV27, with a weak D call TRBD1 (6 bases). The CDR3 runs to 15 residues. Per germline, CDR1 MNHEY and CDR2 SMNVEV (reference sequence). V lost 6 bases and J lost 0, with 12 bases in between. The CDR3 protein is CASRIGTTSYNEQFF. The DNA of the CDR3 is TGTGCCAGCAGGATCGGGACAACCTCCTACAATGAGCAGTTCTTC.

This clonotype was seen only a few times. CDR3 DNA sequence: TGTGCCAGTAGTATAACAGCCGGCAATCAGCCCCAGCATTTT. Its protein is CASSITAGNQPQHF. V and J are TRBV2 and TRBJ1-5, with D unclear. Trimming left V 9 bases short and J 2 bases short, with 14 bases between. Germline-derived CDR1 and CDR2 are SNHLY and FYNNEI. CDR3 length equals 14 residues.

V usage is TRBV6-1 and J usage is TRBJ2-5; D is unresolved. V lost 8 bases and J lost 5, with 9 bases in between. Germline loops: CDR1 MNHNS, CDR2 SASEGT. The CDR3 sequence is 11 residues long. The CDR3 sequence is CASAPGETQYF. The CDR3 DNA sequence: TGTGCCAGCGCGCCTGGGGAGACCCAGTACTTC.

This clonotype was seen repeatedly, ten times or more. This chain uses TRBV11-2 with TRBJ1-1, with D possibly TRBD1 on 6 matching bases. In germline, CDR1 is SGHAT, CDR2 FQNNGV. The CDR3 has 14 residues. Trimming cost V 0 bases and J 6 bases, with 11 bases left between them. CDR3 sequence reads: CASSLESDRSEAFF. CDR3 bases: TGTGCCAGCAGCTTAGAATCTGACAGGTCTGAAGCTTTCTTT.

V is TRBV5-1 and J is TRBJ2-3; TRBD2 might be the D (7 bases). This CDR3 region has 15 residues. Germline values: CDR1 SGHRS, CDR2 YFSETQ. The V end lost 3 bases, the J end lost 4 bases, and 15 bases lay between the germline ends. CDR3 amino acids: CASSSGRGASDTQYF. The CDR3 DNA sequence: TGCGCCAGCAGCTCCGGCCGGGGGGCCTCAGATACGCAGTATTTT.

This clonotype has just one count. The junction departs from the called germline gene at one end, perhaps through a read error. The V gene is TRBV6-1, the J gene TRBJ2-1; 13 nucleotides line up with TRBD2. Germline V gives CDR1 MNHNS, CDR2 SASEGT. This CDR3 has 14 residues. The CDR3 nucleotides read TGTGCCAGCAGTGAAGCCTTTATGGGGACTAGCGGGGTCTTC. Translated, it gives CASSEAFMGTSGVF.

Turning to this clonotype: Its ends do not fully match the called genes, so a read error is possible. This sequence joins TRBV9 and TRBJ1-4, with 7 nucleotides matching TRBD1. In germline, CDR1 is SGDLS, CDR2 YYNGEE. This CDR3 comprises 14 residues. The CDR3 sequence is CVSSLPGQNEKLFF. The CDR3 nucleotides read TGTGTCAGCAGCCTCCCGGGACAGAATGAAAAACTGTTTTTT.

This clonotype was seen a handful of times. The chain uses TRBV18 and TRBJ2-3, with a weak D call TRBD2 (6 bases). V lost 5 bases and J lost 0, with 15 bases in between. The CDR3 spans 16 residues. Germline CDR1 is KGHSH and CDR2 is LQKENI. CDR3 sequence: CASSRGLELSTDTQYF. The CDR3 coding sequence is TGTGCCAGCTCAAGGGGACTCGAACTTAGCACAGATACGCAGTATTTT.

This clonotype was detected many times. The chain combines TRBV28 with TRBJ2-7; D gene unclear. V was shortened by 1 base and J by 6 bases, with 16 bases between the two germline ends. The CDR3 has 15 residues. From germline, CDR1 is MDHEN and CDR2 SYDVKM. Here the CDR3 DNA reads TGTGCCAGCAGTTTATCGGGCCCGAAGGATTGCGAGCAGTACTTC. Encoded protein: CASSLSGPKDCEQYF.

The gene calls are TRBV6-1 and TRBJ2-2, with D tentatively TRBD1 or TRBD2 (5 bases each). V was trimmed by 3 bases and J by 5 bases, leaving 22 bases between them. Germline V CDR1 and CDR2: MNHNS, SASEGT. The length of the CDR3 is 18 residues. The CDR3 protein is CASSEDPGTYLGTGELFF. CDR3 DNA: TGTGCCAGCAGTGAGGATCCCGGGACCTACCTAGGTACCGGGGAGCTGTTTTTT.

The V and J genes are TRBV5-1 and TRBJ2-1; the match to TRBD2 covers 8 bases. V was clipped by 4 bases and J by 8 bases; unmatched bases: 8. Germline CDR1 reads SGHRS; CDR2 reads YFSETQ. The CDR3 is made up of 14 amino acids. The CDR3 region is CASSRAGVMDEQFF. As DNA, the CDR3 is TGCGCCAGCAGCCGAGCGGGAGTTATGGATGAGCAGTTCTTC. The entire variable domain, with the rest obtained from reference TRBV5-1 and TRBJ2-1, is as follows: KAGVTQTPRYLIKTRGQQVTLSCSPISGHRSVSWYQQTPGQGLQFLFEYFSETQRNKGNFPGRFSGRQFSNSRSEMNVSTLELGDSALYLCASSRAGVMDEQFFGPGTRLTVL.

This clonotype came up a few times. J is TRBJ2-1 and V is TRBV6-1; no firm D call. Germline V lookup: CDR1 MNHNS, CDR2 SASEGT. V lost 1 base and J 0 bases, leaving 10 bases between the germline ends. The CDR3 has 16 residues. CDR3 residues: CASSEEGASSYNEQFF. The CDR3 nucleotides are TGTGCCAGCAGTGAAGAGGGCGCGAGCTCCTACAATGAGCAGTTCTTC.

This clonotype was seen many times. V is TRBV2 and J is TRBJ2-5; possible D gene TRBD1, 6 bases. In germline, CDR1 is SNHLY, CDR2 FYNNEI. This CDR3 has 14 amino acids. Between the trimmed V and J ends, which lost 8 bases and 0 bases, there was a span of 13 bases. CDR3 DNA sequence: TGTGCCAGCTCAAAGGGGACAAACCAAGAGACCCAGTACTTC. This codes for CASSKGTNQETQYF.

This clonotype was counted many times. The chain uses TRBV20-1 and TRBJ2-3, with a tentative D call TRBD1 (6 bases). V lost 5 bases and J 2 bases, leaving 11 bases between the germline ends. Germline CDR1 is DFQATT and CDR2 is SNEGSKA (reference sequence). The CDR3 has 13 residues. The CDR3 DNA follows: TGCAGTGCTCGAAGGGACACCACAGATACGCAGTATTTT. Amino acids: CSARRDTTDTQYF.

As to this clonotype: Germline and junction disagree at one end, which may indicate a read error. The rearrangement links TRBV3-1 to TRBJ2-1; TRBD2 aligns across 11 bases. CDR3 length: 16 amino acids. From germline, CDR1 is LGHDT and CDR2 YNNKEL (reference sequence). The CDR3 DNA follows: TGCGCCAGCAGCCTCCTCACTAGCGGGAGTAGATATGAGCAGTTCTTC. This translates into CASSLLTSGSRYEQFF.

In regard to this clonotype: This may be a read error, as it is one base from a much larger clone. CDR3 region: CSAISLGLALDTQYF. CDR3 nucleotides: TGCAGTGCTATCAGCCTAGGACTAGCGTTAGATACGCAGTATTTT. The chain couples TRBV20-1 to TRBJ2-3; 9 nucleotides match TRBD2. V lost 4 bases, J lost 5 bases, and 10 bases stayed unmatched. This CDR3 spans 15 amino acids. Germline V gene data show CDR1 as DFQATT and CDR2 as SNEGSKA (reference sequence).

This clonotype was detected many times. The rearrangement uses TRBV30 and TRBJ2-5, with D perhaps assigned TRBD1 or TRBD2 (5 bases each). CDR3 length: 13 residues. Trimming cost V 6 bases and J 1 base, with 12 bases left between them. Germline CDR1 and CDR2: GTSNPN and SVGIG (reference sequence). The CDR3 here is CACPRDGQETQYF. In DNA form, the CDR3 reads TGTGCCTGTCCCAGGGACGGCCAAGAGACCCAGTACTTC.

This clonotype was found a few times. V gene TRBV20-1 combines with J gene TRBJ2-3; D perhaps matches TRBD1 (6 bases). The CDR3 is made up of 16 amino acids. V dropped 3 bases and J dropped 5 bases, with 21 bases sitting between them. Germline CDR1 reads DFQATT; CDR2 reads SNEGSKA (reference sequence). The CDR3 coding sequence is TGCAGTGCTAGGGACGAACTACAGGGATTTGGAGATACGCAGTATTTT. It encodes CSARDELQGFGDTQYF.

The V call is TRBV2, the J call TRBJ2-7; 10 nucleotides match TRBD1. The CDR3 sequence is 16 residues long. Germline V gene sequence: CDR1 SNHLY, CDR2 FYNNEI. V was clipped by 1 base and J by 3 bases; unmatched bases: 6. CDR3 sequence: CASSEGTGGIIYEQYF. In DNA form, the CDR3 reads TGTGCCAGCAGTGAAGGGACAGGGGGAATCATCTACGAGCAGTACTTC.